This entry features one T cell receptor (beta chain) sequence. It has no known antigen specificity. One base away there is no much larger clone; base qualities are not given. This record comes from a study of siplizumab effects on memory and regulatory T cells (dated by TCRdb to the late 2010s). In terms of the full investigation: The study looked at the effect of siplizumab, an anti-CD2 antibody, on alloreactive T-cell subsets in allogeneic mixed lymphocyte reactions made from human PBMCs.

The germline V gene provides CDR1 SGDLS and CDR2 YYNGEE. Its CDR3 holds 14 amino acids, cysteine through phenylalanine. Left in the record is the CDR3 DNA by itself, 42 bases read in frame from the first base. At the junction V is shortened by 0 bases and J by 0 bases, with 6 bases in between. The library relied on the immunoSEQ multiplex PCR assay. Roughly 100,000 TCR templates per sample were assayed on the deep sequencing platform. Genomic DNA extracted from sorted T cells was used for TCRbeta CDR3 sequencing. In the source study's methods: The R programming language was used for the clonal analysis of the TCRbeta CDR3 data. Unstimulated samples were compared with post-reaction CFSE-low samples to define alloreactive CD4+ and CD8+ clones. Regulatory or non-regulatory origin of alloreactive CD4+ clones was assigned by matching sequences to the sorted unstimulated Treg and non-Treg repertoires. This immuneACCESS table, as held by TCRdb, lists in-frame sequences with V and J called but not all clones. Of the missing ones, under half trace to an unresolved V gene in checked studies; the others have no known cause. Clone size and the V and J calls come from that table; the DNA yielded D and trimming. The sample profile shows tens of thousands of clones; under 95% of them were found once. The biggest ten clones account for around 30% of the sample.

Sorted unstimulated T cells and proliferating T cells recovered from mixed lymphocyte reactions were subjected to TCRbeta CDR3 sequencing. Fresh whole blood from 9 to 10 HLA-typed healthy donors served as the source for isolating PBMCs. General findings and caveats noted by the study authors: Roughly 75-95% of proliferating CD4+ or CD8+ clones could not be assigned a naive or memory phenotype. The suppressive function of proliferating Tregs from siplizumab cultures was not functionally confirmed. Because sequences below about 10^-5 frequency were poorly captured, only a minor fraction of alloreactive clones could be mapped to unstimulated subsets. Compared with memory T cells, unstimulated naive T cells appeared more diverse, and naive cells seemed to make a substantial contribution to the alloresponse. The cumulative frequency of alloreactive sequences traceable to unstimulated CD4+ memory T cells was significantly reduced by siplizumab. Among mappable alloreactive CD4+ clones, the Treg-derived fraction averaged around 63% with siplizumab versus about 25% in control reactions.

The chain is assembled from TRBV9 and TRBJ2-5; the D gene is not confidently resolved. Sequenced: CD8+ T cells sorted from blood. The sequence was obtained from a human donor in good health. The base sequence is TGTGCCAGCAGCGTAGACGGCAACCAAGAGACCCAGTACTTC. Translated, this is CASSVDGNQETQYF.